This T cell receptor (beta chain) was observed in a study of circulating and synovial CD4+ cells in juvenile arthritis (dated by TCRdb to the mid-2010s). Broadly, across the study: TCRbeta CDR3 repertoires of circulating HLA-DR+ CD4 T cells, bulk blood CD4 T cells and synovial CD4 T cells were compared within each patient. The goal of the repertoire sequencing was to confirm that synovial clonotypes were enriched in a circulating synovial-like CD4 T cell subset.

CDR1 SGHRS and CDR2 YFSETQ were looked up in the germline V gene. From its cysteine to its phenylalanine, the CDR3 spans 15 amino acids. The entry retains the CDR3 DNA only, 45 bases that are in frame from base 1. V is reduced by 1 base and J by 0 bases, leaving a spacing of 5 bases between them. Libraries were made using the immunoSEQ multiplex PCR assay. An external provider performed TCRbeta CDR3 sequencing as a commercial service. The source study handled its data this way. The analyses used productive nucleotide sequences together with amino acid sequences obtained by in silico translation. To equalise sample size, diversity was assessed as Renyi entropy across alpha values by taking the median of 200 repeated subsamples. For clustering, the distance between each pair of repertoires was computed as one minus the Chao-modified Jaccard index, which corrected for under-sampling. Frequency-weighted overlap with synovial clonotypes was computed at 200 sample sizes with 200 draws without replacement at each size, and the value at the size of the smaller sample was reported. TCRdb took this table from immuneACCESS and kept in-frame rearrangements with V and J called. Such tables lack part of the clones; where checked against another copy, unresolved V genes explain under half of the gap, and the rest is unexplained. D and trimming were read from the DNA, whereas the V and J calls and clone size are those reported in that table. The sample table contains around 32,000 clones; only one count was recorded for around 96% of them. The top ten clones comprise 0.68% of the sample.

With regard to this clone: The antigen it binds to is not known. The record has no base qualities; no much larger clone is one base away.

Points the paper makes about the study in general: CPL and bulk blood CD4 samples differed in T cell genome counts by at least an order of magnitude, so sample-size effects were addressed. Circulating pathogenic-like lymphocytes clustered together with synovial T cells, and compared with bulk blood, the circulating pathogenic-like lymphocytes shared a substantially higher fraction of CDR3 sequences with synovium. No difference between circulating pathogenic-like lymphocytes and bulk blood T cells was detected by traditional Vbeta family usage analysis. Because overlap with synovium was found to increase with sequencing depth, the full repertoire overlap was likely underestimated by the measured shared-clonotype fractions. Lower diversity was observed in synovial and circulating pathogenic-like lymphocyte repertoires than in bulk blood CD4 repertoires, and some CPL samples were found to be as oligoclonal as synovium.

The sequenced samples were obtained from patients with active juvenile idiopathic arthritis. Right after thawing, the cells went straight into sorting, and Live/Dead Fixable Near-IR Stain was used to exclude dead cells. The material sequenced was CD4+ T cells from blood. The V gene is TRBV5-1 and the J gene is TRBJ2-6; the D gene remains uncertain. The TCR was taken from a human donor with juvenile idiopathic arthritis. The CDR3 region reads CASSLPSSGANVLTF. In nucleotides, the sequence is TGCGCCAGCAGCTTGCCTAGCTCTGGGGCCAACGTCCTGACTTTC.